This entry describes one T cell receptor (beta chain). The data derive from a study of beta chain features in type 1 diabetes. Expressed TCRB transcripts were sequenced after all isolated RNA was converted to cDNA. TCRdb's table, derived via immunoSEQ multiplex PCR, lists solely in-frame clones and lacks some. The sample records 250,000 or so clones, about 71% being singletons. This CDR3 has 13 amino acids. V lost 2 bases and J 5 bases, leaving 6 bases between the germline ends. Germline V lookup: CDR1 SEHNR, CDR2 FQNEAQ (reference sequence). The source material was naive CD4+ T cells from blood. The genes are TRBV7-9 and TRBJ1-4; D is undetermined. The clonotype originates from a man aged 25-40 years in good health. The CDR3 loop is CASSLTQNEKLFF. The DNA for the CDR3 is TGTGCCAGCAGCTTAACTCAAAATGAAAAACTGTTTTTT.